These 15 T cell receptor beta chains came from one sample sequenced in a study of shared clonotypes between healthy human individuals. Produced via immunoSEQ multiplex PCR; TCRdb's table is partial and in-frame only. The data hold around 600,000 clones, with nearly 98% observed a single time. Selected positively for CCR7 and CD45RO-negative, naive CD8 cells excluded terminally differentiated effector memory CD45RA+ cells. Sequenced: naive CD8+ T cells sorted from blood. Receptor source: a young man in good health.

The V call is TRBV7-8, the J call TRBJ2-3; 14 bases agree with TRBD2. The J segment lost 4 bases and the V segment lost 5 bases, leaving 5 bases of the junction unmatched. The CDR3 extends over 16 amino acids. Looked up from germline, CDR1 is SGHVS and CDR2 is FQNEAQ. The CDR3 is CASSHGTSGSADTQYF. CDR3 coding DNA: TGTGCCAGCAGCCACGGGACTAGCGGGAGCGCAGATACGCAGTATTTT.

The V and J genes are TRBV5-1 and TRBJ2-3; D is possibly TRBD1 (6 bases). The V end was cut by 7 bases, the J end by 10 bases, with 31 bases between. Germline loops: CDR1 SGHRS, CDR2 YFSETQ. This CDR3 spans 17 amino acids. CDR3 protein: CASLAPGPGSGVRAQYF. As DNA, the CDR3 is TGCGCCAGCCTAGCCCCAGGGCCGGGTTCAGGGGTTCGTGCGCAGTATTTT.

The chain has TRBV4-3 and TRBJ2-1; TRBD2 matches at 8 bases. This CDR3 contains 18 residues. V lost 0 bases, J lost 10 bases, and 17 bases stayed unmatched. Germline CDR1 is LGHNA and CDR2 is YSLEER. Here the CDR3 reads CASSQDPILAGPDGEQFF. CDR3 DNA sequence: TGCGCCAGCAGCCAAGATCCTATCTTAGCGGGACCCGACGGGGAGCAGTTCTTC.

This clone has a single count. Relative to the germline gene, one junction end is altered; a read error may explain this. The chain joins TRBV30 to TRBJ2-7, with 9 bases that match TRBD1. The CDR3 sequence is 12 residues long. From germline, CDR1 is GTSNPN and CDR2 SVGIG (reference sequence). The CDR3 bases are TGTGCCTGGTATCCACTGGACAGGGGCCCCCAATTC. This sequence encodes CAWYPLDRGPQF.

Regarding this clone: Other DNA sequences in the sample encode the same CDR3. The chain links TRBV7-9 to TRBJ2-7; no reliable D call. V was shortened by 9 bases and J by 2 bases, with 8 bases between the two germline ends. This CDR3 has 11 residues. From germline, CDR1 is SEHNR and CDR2 FQNEAQ (reference sequence). For the CDR3, the DNA is TGTGCCAGTGGTACCGCCTACGAGCAGTACTTC. Its protein is CASGTAYEQYF.

CDR3 bases: TGTGCCAGCAGCTTTGGGGTAACTTTCTTT. This sequence encodes CASSFGVTFF. V gene TRBV7-9 combines with J gene TRBJ1-1; D unresolved. Germline-derived CDR1 and CDR2 are SEHNR and FQNEAQ (reference sequence). The CDR3 has 10 amino acids. V lost 3 bases and J 12 bases, leaving 8 bases between the germline ends.

The chain uses TRBV7-9 and TRBJ2-7; weak D call: TRBD2 (6 bases). The V end lost 5 bases, the J end lost 0 bases, and 14 bases lay between the germline ends. This CDR3 comprises 15 residues. The germline V gene encodes CDR1 SEHNR and CDR2 FQNEAQ (reference sequence). The CDR3 protein is CASSPRTDYSYEQYF. In DNA, the CDR3 is TGTGCCAGCAGCCCCCGGACGGACTACTCCTACGAGCAGTACTTC.

This chain uses TRBV25-1 with TRBJ2-1; D is unclear. CDR3 length: 12 residues. CDR1 MGHDK and CDR2 SYGVNS come from the germline V gene. Trimming removed 3 bases from V and 7 bases from J, with 7 bases in between. CDR3 loop: CASSEAGNEQFF. DNA of the CDR3: TGTGCCAGCAGTGAGGCCGGTAATGAGCAGTTCTTC.

The rearrangement uses TRBV7-9 and TRBJ2-2; no clear D. Germline CDR1 SEHNR, CDR2 FQNEAQ (reference sequence). V was clipped by 5 bases and J by 7 bases, with 11 bases between them. This CDR3 is built from 13 residues. The CDR3 sequence: CASSVDSGGELFF. In DNA, the CDR3 is TGTGCCAGCAGCGTGGATTCCGGCGGGGAGCTGTTTTTT.

The chain carries TRBV6-1 and TRBJ2-7, with a tentative D call TRBD1 (6 bases). V was trimmed by 9 bases and J by 4 bases, leaving 10 bases between them. The CDR3 sequence is 11 residues long. Germline CDR1 MNHNS, CDR2 SASEGT. CDR3 sequence reads: CASSRGYEQYF. The CDR3 DNA reads as TGTGCCAGTAGCAGGGGTTACGAGCAGTACTTC.

This chain links TRBV4-1 with TRBJ2-3; D call uncertain. Per the germline V gene, CDR1 is MGHRA and CDR2 is YSYEKL. This CDR3 region has 13 residues. Deletions cut 0 bases from V and 3 bases from J, with 4 bases between. This CDR3 reads CASSQEGTDTQYF. The CDR3 bases are TGCGCCAGCAGCCAAGAGGGAACAGATACGCAGTATTTT.

The chain couples TRBV7-8 to TRBJ2-1; D remains ambiguous. V lost 0 bases and J lost 7, with 10 bases in between. This CDR3 has 14 residues. Germline V gene lookup returns CDR1 SGHVS and CDR2 FQNEAQ. CDR3: CASSLAYHGNEQFF. In DNA, the CDR3 is TGTGCCAGCAGCTTAGCCTACCACGGAAATGAGCAGTTCTTC.

This sequence joins TRBV6-1 and TRBJ2-7; unclear D gene. The CDR3 covers 15 residues. Germline CDR1 MNHNS, CDR2 SASEGT. Trimming stripped 3 bases from V and 0 bases from J, with 12 bases between. The CDR3 DNA sequence: TGTGCCAGCAGTGAGGCTGCGGCCTACTCCTACGAGCAGTACTTC. It specifies CASSEAAAYSYEQYF.

This clone was seen a single time. The rearrangement joins TRBV5-1 to TRBJ1-1; 11 bases match TRBD1. Germline assignment: CDR1 SGHRS and CDR2 YFSETQ. Trimming took 3 bases from V and 3 from J; bases not matched to a gene: 4. The CDR3 sequence is 15 residues long. The CDR3 here is CASSWDRGKDTEAFF. The CDR3 DNA is TGCGCCAGCAGCTGGGACAGGGGGAAGGACACTGAAGCTTTCTTT.

V is TRBV6-1 and J is TRBJ2-7; 14 bases align to TRBD2. There are 15 residues in the CDR3. CDR1 and CDR2 (germline): MNHNS, SASEGT. Trimming removed 5 bases from V and 4 bases from J; junction bases left unmatched: 4. CDR3 in DNA: TGTGCCAGCAGTTCTCGACTAGCGGGAGGGTACGAGCAGTACTTC. Residues: CASSSRLAGGYEQYF.